Below, one T cell receptor (beta chain) is given with its context. The data derive from a study of blood T cell repertoires in COVID-19. Study as a whole: Some COVID-19 samples were acute and others convalescent; all came from the United States, Italy and Spain. PBMCs, B-cell-depleted T cells, or T cells provided the cDNA or gDNA that made up the material.

The Seattle patients, enrolled during active infection, were followed longitudinally. Looked up from germline, CDR1 is LNHNV and CDR2 is YYDKDF (reference sequence). Trimming took off 0 bases at V and 8 bases at J, with 10 bases between the two ends. The CDR3 spans 13 residues. How the authors handled the data: Estimated nucleated cell counts came from reference gene primer amplification. Sequenced by immunoSEQ multiplex PCR; TCRdb stores in-frame clones only, minus some. D and trimming were read from the DNA, whereas the V and J calls and clone size are those reported in that table. The sample lists approximately 250,000 clones; around nine tenths were seen once.

This chain uses TRBV15 with TRBJ1-1; D gene ambiguous. This clonotype was obtained from a woman aged 60-70 years with COVID-19, enrolled during active disease. Sequences were obtained from peripheral blood. CDR3 sequence: CATSRDLAREAFF. Here the CDR3 DNA reads TGTGCCACCAGCAGAGATCTGGCACGCGAAGCTTTCTTT.